In its sample, the clone carrying this T cell receptor beta chain was seen many times. What it binds is unknown. Researchers amplified the TCR beta CDR3 regions from RNA transcripts. TCR CDR3 underwent first-round RT-PCR with the HTBI primer set. TCRdb used MiXCR to reprocess the multiplex PCR reads, holding one entry per CDR3 protein. The repertoire includes 300,000 to 450,000 distinct CDR3 sequences, 14% to 15% of them detected once, and roughly 33% sits in the top ten. The CDR3 sequence is 14 residues long. Germline V gene data show CDR1 as DFQATT and CDR2 as SNEGSKA (reference sequence). With 0 bases removed from V and 6 bases from J, the gap between germline ends came to 14 bases. This entry comes from a study of T cells in Graves' hyperthyroidism and ophthalmopathy. General observations from the study: Ophthalmopathy could be told apart from stable hyperthyroidism with a 13 V-J model.

A patient was excluded if there was uncontrolled infection, other autoimmune disease, pregnancy or lactation. The sequencing sample was made of blood. The clonotype was recovered from a woman in her 30s with Graves' hyperthyroidism. V and J are TRBV20-1 and TRBJ1-2, with D uncertain. CDR3 amino acids: CSARDQSRSDGYTF. The CDR3 DNA reads TGCAGTGCTAGAGATCAGTCAAGATCCGATGGCTACACCTTC.